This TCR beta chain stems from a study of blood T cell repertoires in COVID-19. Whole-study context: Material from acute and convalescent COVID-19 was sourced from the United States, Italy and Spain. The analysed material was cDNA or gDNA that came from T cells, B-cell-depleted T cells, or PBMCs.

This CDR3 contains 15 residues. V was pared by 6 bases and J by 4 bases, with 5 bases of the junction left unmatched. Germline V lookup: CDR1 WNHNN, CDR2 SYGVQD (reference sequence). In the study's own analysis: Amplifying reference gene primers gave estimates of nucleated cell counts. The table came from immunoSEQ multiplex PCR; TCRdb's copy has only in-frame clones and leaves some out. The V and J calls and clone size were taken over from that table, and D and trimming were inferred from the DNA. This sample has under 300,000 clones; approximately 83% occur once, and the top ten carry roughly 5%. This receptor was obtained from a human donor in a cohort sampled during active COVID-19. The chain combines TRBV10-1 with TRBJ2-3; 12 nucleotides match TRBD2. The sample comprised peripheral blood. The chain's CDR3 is CASRMTSGSSDTQYF. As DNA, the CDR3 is TGCGCCAGCAGAATGACTAGCGGGAGTTCAGATACGCAGTATTTT.